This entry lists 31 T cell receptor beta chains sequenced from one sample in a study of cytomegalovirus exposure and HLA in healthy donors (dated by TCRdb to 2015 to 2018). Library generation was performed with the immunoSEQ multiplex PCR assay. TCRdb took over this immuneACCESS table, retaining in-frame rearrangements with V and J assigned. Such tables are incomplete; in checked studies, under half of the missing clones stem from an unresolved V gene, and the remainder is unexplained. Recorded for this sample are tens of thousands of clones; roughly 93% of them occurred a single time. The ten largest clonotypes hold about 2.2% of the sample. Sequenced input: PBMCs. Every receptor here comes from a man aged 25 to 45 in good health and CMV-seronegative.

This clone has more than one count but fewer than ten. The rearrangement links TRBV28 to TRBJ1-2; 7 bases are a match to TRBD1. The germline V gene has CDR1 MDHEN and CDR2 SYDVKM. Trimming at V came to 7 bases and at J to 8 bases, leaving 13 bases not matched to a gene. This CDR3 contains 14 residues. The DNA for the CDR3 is TGTGCCAGCACCCCGTGGGCAGGGGGTAGGGGCTACACCTTC. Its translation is CASTPWAGGRGYTF.

Here the CDR3 reads CASSSTGTGEGEQYF. CDR3 nucleotide sequence: TGTGCCAGCAGCAGCACCGGGACAGGGGAGGGGGAGCAGTACTTC. This chain links TRBV25-1 with TRBJ2-7; 10 bases fit TRBD1. The V gene end was trimmed by 6 bases and the J gene end by 7 bases; junction bases not matched to a gene: 12. The CDR3 extends over 15 amino acids. Germline assignment: CDR1 MGHDK and CDR2 SYGVNS.

The CDR3 sequence is CASSRRAENGYTF. The DNA for the CDR3 is TGTGCCAGCAGCCGCAGGGCAGAGAATGGCTACACCTTC. V is TRBV7-2 and J is TRBJ1-2; weak D call: TRBD1 (5 bases). CDR1 SGHTA and CDR2 FQGNSA come from the germline V gene. Trimming took off 5 bases at V and 6 bases at J, with 13 bases between the two ends. The CDR3 has 13 residues.

The CDR3 sequence is CASTPRGGPATNEKLFF. CDR3 nucleotide sequence: TGCGCCAGCACCCCACGAGGGGGTCCAGCAACTAATGAAAAACTGTTTTTT. This chain connects TRBV5-1 to TRBJ1-4, with a weak D call TRBD1 (6 bases). CDR1 and CDR2 (germline): SGHRS, YFSETQ. Trimming pared 6 bases from V and 0 bases from J, leaving 18 bases between. This CDR3 is built from 17 residues.

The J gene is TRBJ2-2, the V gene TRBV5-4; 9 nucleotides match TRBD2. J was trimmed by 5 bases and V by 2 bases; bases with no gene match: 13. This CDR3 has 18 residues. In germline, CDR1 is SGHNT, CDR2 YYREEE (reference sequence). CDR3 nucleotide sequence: TGTGCCAGCAGCTTCCCCAGTCAGAGCGGGGGGTGGACCGGGGAGCTGTTTTTT. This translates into CASSFPSQSGGWTGELFF.

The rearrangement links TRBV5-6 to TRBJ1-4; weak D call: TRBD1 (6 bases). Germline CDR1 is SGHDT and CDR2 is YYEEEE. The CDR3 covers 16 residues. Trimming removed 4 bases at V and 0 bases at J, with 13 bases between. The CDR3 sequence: CASSPGQPATNEKLFF. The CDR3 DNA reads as TGTGCCAGCAGCCCCGGACAGCCTGCAACTAATGAAAAACTGTTTTTT.

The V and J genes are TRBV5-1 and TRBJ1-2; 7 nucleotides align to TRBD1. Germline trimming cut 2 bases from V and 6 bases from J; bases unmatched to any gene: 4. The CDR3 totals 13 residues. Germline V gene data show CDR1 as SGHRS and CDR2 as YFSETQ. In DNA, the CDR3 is TGCGCCAGCAGCTTTCAAGGGGGCAATGGCTACACCTTC. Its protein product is CASSFQGGNGYTF.

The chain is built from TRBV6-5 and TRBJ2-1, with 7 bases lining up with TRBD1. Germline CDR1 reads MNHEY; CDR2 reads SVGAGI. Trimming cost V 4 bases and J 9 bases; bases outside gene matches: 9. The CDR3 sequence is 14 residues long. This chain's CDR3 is CASSFKGAPVEQFF. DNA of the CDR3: TGTGCCAGCAGTTTTAAGGGGGCCCCAGTTGAGCAGTTCTTC.

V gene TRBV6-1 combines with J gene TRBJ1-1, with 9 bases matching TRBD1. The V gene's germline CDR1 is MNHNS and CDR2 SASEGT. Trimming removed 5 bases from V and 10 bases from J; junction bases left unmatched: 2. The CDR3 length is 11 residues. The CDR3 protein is CASSYRGRAFF. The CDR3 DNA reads TGTGCCAGCAGTTACAGGGGGCGAGCTTTCTTT.

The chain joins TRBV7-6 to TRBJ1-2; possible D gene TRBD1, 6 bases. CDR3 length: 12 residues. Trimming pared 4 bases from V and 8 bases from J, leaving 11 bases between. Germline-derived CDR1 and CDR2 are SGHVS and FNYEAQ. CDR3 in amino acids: CASSSPGGGYTF. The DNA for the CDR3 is TGTGCCAGCAGCTCCCCGGGGGGCGGCTACACCTTC.

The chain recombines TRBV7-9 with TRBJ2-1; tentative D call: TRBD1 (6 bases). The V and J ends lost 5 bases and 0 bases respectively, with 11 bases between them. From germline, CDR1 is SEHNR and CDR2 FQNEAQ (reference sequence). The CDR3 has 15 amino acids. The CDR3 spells CASSPQGNSYNEQFF. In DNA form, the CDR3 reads TGTGCCAGCAGCCCGCAGGGGAACTCCTACAATGAGCAGTTCTTC.

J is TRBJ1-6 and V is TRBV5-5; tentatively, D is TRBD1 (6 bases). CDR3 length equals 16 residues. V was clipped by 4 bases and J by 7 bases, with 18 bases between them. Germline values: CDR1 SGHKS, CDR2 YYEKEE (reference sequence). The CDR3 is CASSLERGLGNSPLHF. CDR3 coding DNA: TGTGCCAGCAGCCTGGAGCGGGGGCTGGGGAATTCACCCCTCCACTTT.

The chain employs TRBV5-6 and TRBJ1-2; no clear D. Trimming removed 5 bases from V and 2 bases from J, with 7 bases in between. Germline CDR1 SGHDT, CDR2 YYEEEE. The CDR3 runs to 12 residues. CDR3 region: CASSGGNYGYTF. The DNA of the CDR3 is TGTGCCAGCAGTGGAGGGAACTATGGCTACACCTTC.

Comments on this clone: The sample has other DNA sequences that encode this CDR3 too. CDR3 nucleotides: TGTGCCAGCAGTTACTTGGGACAGGGTTACGAGCAGTACTTC. Encoded protein: CASSYLGQGYEQYF. The chain has TRBV6-6 and TRBJ2-7; TRBD1 matches 9 bases. With 1 base clipped from V and 4 bases from J, the junction kept 2 bases outside the gene matches. Looked up from germline, CDR1 is MNHNY and CDR2 is SVGAGI (reference sequence). This CDR3 is 14 amino acids long.

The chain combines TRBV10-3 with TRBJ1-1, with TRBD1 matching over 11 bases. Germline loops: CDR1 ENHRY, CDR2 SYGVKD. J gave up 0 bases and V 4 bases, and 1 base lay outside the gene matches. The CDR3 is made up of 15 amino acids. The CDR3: CAISGGQGVNTEAFF. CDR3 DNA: TGTGCCATCAGTGGGGGACAGGGGGTGAACACTGAAGCTTTCTTT.

CDR3 coding DNA: TGTGCCAGCACCATCTCCTGGCTAGCGGGAAACACCGGGGAGCTGTTTTTT. It translates to CASTISWLAGNTGELFF. V usage is TRBV4-2 and J usage is TRBJ2-2; 9 positions agree with TRBD2. The CDR3 has 17 amino acids. CDR1 and CDR2 (germline): LGHNA, YNFKEQ. The ends lost 7 bases at V and 2 bases at J; junction bases unmatched: 11.

In DNA form, the CDR3 reads TGTGCCAGACGAGCAGGACAGGGAAACGGCTACACCTTC. Protein product: CARRAGQGNGYTF. This chain joins TRBV2 and TRBJ1-2; 8 nucleotides align to TRBD1. Germline lookup yields CDR1 SNHLY and CDR2 FYNNEI. The CDR3 is 13 amino acids. Germline trimming cut 9 bases from V and 8 bases from J; bases unmatched to any gene: 11.

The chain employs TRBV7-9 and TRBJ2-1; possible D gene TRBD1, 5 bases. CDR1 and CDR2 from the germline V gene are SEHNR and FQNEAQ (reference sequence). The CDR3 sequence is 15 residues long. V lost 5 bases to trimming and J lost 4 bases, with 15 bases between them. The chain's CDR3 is CASSINQGSYNEQFF. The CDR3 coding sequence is TGTGCCAGCAGCATAAATCAGGGAAGTTACAATGAGCAGTTCTTC.

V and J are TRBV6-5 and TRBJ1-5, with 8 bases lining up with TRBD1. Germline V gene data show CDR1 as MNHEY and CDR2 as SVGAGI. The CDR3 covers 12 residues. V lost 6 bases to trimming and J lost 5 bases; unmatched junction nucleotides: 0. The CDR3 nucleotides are TGTGCCAGCAGGGACAGGGATCAGCCCCAGCATTTT. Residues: CASRDRDQPQHF.

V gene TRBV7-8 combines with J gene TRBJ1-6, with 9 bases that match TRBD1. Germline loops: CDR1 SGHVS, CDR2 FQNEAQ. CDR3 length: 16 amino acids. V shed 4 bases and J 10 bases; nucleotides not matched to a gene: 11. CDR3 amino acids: CASSSTPTGTGSPLHF. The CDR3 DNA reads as TGTGCCAGCAGCTCAACGCCAACAGGGACAGGGTCACCCCTCCACTTT.

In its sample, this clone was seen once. The CDR3 sequence: CASSLVEGSEQFF. The CDR3 DNA follows: TGCGCCAGCAGCTTGGTTGAGGGCAGTGAGCAGTTCTTC. The V and J genes are TRBV5-1 and TRBJ2-1; tentative D call: TRBD2 (5 bases). The V end was cut by 0 bases, the J end by 9 bases, with 10 bases between. The CDR3 contains 13 residues. Germline V gene data show CDR1 as SGHRS and CDR2 as YFSETQ. The whole variable domain, remainder taken from reference TRBV5-1 and TRBJ2-1, is KAGVTQTPRYLIKTRGQQVTLSCSPISGHRSVSWYQQTPGQGLQFLFEYFSETQRNKGNFPGRFSGRQFSNSRSEMNVSTLELGDSALYLCASSLVEGSEQFFGPGTRLTVL.

The DNA for the CDR3 is TGTGCCAGCAGTCCTCGCCAGGGGCTAGCCAAAAACATTCAGTACTTC. As protein: CASSPRQGLAKNIQYF. The chain couples TRBV6-6 to TRBJ2-4; the D gene is possibly TRBD1 (6 bases). V dropped 5 bases and J dropped 0 bases, with 14 bases sitting between them. The length of the CDR3 is 16 residues. The germline V gene has CDR1 MNHNY and CDR2 SVGAGI (reference sequence).

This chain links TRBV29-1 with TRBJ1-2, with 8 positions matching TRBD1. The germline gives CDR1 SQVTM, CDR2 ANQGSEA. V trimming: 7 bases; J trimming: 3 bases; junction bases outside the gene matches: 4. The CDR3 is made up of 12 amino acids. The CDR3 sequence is CSGLTGDYGYTF. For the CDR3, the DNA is TGCAGCGGCCTGACAGGGGACTATGGCTACACCTTC.

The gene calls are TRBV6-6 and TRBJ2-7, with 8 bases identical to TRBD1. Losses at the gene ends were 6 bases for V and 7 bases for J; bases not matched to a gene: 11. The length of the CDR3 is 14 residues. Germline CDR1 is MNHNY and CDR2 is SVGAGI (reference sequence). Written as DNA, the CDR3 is TGTGCCAGCAGCCTTAGGGACAGGCTAGTGGAGCAGTACTTC. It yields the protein CASSLRDRLVEQYF.

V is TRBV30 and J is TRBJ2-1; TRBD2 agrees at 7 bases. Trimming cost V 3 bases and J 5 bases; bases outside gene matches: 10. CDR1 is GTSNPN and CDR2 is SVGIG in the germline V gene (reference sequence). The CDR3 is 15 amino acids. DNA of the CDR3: TGTGCCTGGAGCGGCGTGGGCGGGAGCCACAATGAGCAGTTCTTC. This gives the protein CAWSGVGGSHNEQFF.

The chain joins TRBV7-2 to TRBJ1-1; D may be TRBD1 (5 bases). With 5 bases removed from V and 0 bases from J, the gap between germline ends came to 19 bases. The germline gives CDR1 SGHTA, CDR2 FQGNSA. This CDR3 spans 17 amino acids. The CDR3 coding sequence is TGTGCCAGCAGCCCACCCCTGGGGCAGTCGGTGAACACTGAAGCTTTCTTT. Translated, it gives CASSPPLGQSVNTEAFF.

CDR3 sequence: CASSYFPGQGGYEQYF. CDR3 coding DNA: TGTGCCAGCAGTTACTTCCCGGGACAGGGAGGCTACGAGCAGTACTTC. The chain recombines TRBV6-5 with TRBJ2-7, with TRBD1 matching over 9 bases. Per the germline V gene, CDR1 is MNHEY and CDR2 is SVGAGI. After removal of 1 base from V and 3 bases from J, the junction contained 7 bases not matched to a gene. CDR3 size: 16 residues.

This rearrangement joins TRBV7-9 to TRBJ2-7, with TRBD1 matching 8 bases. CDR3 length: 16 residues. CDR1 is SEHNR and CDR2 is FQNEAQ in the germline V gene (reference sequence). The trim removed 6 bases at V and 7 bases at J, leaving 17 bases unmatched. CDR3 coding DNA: TGTGCCAGCAGTTCCCCCGTTGGGCAGGGGGCGAGGGAGCAGTACTTC. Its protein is CASSSPVGQGAREQYF. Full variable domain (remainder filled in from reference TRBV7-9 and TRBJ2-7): DTGVSQNPRHKITKRGQNVTFRCDPISEHNRLYWYRQTLGQGPEFLTYFQNEAQLEKSRLLSDRFSAERPKGSFSTLEIQRTEQGDSAMYLCASSSPVGQGAREQYFGPGTRLTVT.

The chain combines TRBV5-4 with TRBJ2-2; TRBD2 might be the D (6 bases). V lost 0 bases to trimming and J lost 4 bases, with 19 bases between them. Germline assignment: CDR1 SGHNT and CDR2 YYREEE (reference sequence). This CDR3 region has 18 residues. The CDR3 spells CASSLDGTARAGTGELFF. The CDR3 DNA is TGTGCCAGCAGCTTGGACGGGACGGCGCGAGCGGGCACCGGGGAGCTGTTTTTT.

The CDR3 is CATSVRLAVHEQYF. The CDR3 nucleotides read TGTGCCACCAGCGTGAGACTAGCGGTCCACGAGCAGTACTTC. The rearrangement uses TRBV15 and TRBJ2-7, with 9 bases identical to TRBD2. J gave up 5 bases and V 5 bases, and 7 bases lay outside the gene matches. The CDR3 consists of 14 residues. Germline CDR1 LNHNV, CDR2 YYDKDF (reference sequence).

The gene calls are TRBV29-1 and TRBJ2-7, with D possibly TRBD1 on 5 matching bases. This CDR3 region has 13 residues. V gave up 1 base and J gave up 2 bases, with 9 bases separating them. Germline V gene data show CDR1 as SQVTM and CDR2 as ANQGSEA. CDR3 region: CSVEGRVPYEQYF. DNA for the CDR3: TGCAGCGTTGAAGGCAGGGTGCCCTACGAGCAGTACTTC.